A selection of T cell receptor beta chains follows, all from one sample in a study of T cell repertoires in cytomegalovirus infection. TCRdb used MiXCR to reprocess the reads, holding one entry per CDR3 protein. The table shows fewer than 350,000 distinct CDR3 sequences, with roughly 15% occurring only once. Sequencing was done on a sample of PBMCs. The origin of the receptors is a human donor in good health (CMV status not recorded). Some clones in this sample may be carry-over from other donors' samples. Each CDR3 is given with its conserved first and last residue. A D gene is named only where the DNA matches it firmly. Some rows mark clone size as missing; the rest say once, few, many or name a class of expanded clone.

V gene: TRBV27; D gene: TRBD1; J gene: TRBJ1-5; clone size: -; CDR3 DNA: TGTGCCAGCAGCCCCGGGACAGGGTATTATCAGCCCCAGCATTTT; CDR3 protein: CASSPGTGYYQPQHF
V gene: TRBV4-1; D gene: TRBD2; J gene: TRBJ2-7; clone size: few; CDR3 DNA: TGCGCCAGCAGCCAAGATTGGCTAGCGGAGTACAACTACGAGCAGTACTTC; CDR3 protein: CASSQDWLAEYNYEQYF
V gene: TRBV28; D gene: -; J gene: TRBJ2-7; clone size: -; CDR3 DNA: TGTGCCAGCAGTTCCGACAGGCACGAGCAGTACTTC; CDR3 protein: CASSSDRHEQYF
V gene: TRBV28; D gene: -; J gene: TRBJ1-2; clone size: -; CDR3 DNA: TGTGCCACCACAGCGGGGGCAGTAACTAACTATGGCTACACCTTC; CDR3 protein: CATTAGAVTNYGYTF
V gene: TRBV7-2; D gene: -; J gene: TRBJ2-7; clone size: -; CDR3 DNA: TGTGCCAGCAGCTCCGTTACGACAGCTCTCTACGAGCAGTACTTC; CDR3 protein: CASSSVTTALYEQYF
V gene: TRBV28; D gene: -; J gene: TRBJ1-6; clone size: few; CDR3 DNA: TGTGCCAGCAGCCCCGAGGCGACTACTTATAATTCACCCCTCCACTTT; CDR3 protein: CASSPEATTYNSPLHF
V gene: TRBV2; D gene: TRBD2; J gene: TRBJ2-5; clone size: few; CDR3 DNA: TGTGCCAGCACCCTAAGCGGGGGGGCGGAGACCCAGTACTTC; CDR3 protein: CASTLSGGAETQYF
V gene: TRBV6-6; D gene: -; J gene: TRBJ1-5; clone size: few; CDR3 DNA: TGTGCCAGCACCTACGGGGAGGATTGGGGCAATCAGCCCCAGCATTTT; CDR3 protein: CASTYGEDWGNQPQHF
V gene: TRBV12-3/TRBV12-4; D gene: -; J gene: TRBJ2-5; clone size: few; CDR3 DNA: TGTGCCAGCAGTTTGCAGTCTGCCCGCGGAGAGACCCAGTACTTC; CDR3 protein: CASSLQSARGETQYF
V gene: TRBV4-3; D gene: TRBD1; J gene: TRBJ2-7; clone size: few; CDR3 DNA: TGCGCCAGCAGCCAATTAACAGGGGAGAGCTACGAGCAGTACTTC; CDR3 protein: CASSQLTGESYEQYF
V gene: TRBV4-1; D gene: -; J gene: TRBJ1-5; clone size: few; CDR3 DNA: TGCGCCAGCAGCCAAGAGTGGAACCCAGGAGGAAGCAATCAGCCCCAGCATTTT; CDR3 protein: CASSQEWNPGGSNQPQHF
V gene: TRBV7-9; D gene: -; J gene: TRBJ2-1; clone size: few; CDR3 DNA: TGTGCCAGCAGCTTAGGGGGGAGCAGGGGCACCCACAATGAGCAGTTCTTC; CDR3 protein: CASSLGGSRGTHNEQFF
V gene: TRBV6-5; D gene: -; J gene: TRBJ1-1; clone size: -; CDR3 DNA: TGTGCCAGCAGTTACGGGGATGGGAACACTGAAGCTTTCTTT; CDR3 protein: CASSYGDGNTEAFF
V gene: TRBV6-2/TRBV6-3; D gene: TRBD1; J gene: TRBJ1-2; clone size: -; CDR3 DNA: TGTGCCAGCGCATCGACAAACAGGGGGAACTATGGCTACACCTTC; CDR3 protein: CASASTNRGNYGYTF
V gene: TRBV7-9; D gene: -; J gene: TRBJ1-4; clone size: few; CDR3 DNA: TGTGCCAGCAGTTACACCCAGGGCGGCTCTAATGAAAAACTGTTTTTT; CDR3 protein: CASSYTQGGSNEKLFF
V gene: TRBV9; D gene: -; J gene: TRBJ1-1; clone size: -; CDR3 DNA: TGTGCCAGCAGCGTAGTTGAGAGGGGCGCCCACACTGAAGCTTTCTTT; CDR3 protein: CASSVVERGAHTEAFF
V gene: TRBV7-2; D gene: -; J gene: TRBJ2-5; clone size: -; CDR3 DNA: TGTGCCAGCAGCCGACGGTTAGAGACCCAGTACTTC; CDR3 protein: CASSRRLETQYF
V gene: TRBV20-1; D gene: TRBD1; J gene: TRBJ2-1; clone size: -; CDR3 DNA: TGCAGTGCTAATACCGACAGGGGCAATGAGCAGTTCTTC; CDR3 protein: CSANTDRGNEQFF
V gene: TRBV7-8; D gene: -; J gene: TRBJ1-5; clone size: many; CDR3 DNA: TGTGCCAGCAGTTCGGGGGATAGCAATCAGCCCCAGCATTTT; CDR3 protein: CASSSGDSNQPQHF
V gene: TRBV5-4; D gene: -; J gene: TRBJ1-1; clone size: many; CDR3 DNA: TGTGCCAGCACCCCCAGGGGAGGGGGAAACACTGAAGCTTTCTTT; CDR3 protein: CASTPRGGGNTEAFF
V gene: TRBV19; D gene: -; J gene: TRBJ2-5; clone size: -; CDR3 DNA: TGTGCCAGTAGTCAGCTGGGCCAAGAGACCCAGTACTTC; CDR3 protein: CASSQLGQETQYF
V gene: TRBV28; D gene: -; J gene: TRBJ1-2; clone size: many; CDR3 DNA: TGTGCCAGCAGTTTACAGCGCTATGGCTACACCTTC; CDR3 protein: CASSLQRYGYTF